This is a list of T cell receptor beta chains from one sample in a study of blood T cell repertoires in COVID-19. TCRdb's table, derived via immunoSEQ multiplex PCR, lists solely in-frame clones and lacks some. Of 100,000 to 150,000 clones listed, around 89% are singletons. Sequenced: peripheral blood. These receptors originate from a man aged 55 to 70 with COVID-19, enrolled during active disease. Each CDR3 is given with its conserved first and last residue. The D gene is left open where the match is weak. A clone size is listed for some rows: how often the clone was seen (once, few, many), or a class if it is expanded.

-	-	TRBV4-2	TRBJ1-2	TGTGCCAGCAGCCAAGAGGATCAGGTTACCTATGGCTACACCTTC	CASSQEDQVTYGYTF
-	-	TRBV19	TRBJ1-1	TGTGCCAGTAGTGCTACTACACTAACCCGACAGACAAACACTGAAGCTTTCTTT	CASSATTLTRQTNTEAFF
-	-	TRBV7-9	TRBJ1-1	TGTGCCAGCAGGTTTACAAACGCAGGGGACACTGAAGCTTTCTTT	CASRFTNAGDTEAFF
-	-	TRBV6-5	TRBJ1-2	TGTGCCAGCAGTTACAACCAGGGTAGCGGCTACACCTTC	CASSYNQGSGYTF
once	-	TRBV10-3	TRBJ2-2	TGTGCCATCAGTGCCGGGGGAGCGGGTCTTTCTCCGGGGGAGCTGTTTTTT	CAISAGGAGLSPGELFF
-	-	TRBV5-6	TRBJ2-7	TGTGCCAGCAGCTTCGGGTACGAGCAGTACTTC	CASSFGYEQYF
-	-	TRBV6-5	TRBJ1-1	TGTGCCAGCAGTTACGGAAGGACAATCCAAGCTTTCTTT	CASSYGRTIQAFF
-	TRBD1	TRBV6-5	TRBJ1-1	TGTGCCAGCAGGGACAGGGCGTCCCTGAACACTGAAGCTTTCTTT	CASRDRASLNTEAFF
-	-	TRBV7-2	TRBJ2-2	TGTGCCAGCAGCTTAGATCCAGGGAACACCGGGGAGCTGTTTTTT	CASSLDPGNTGELFF
once	TRBD1	TRBV3-1/TRBV3-2	TRBJ1-5	TGTGCCAGCAGCCACGGCAGGGGGCACCAGCCCCAGCATTTT	CASSHGRGHQPQHF
-	TRBD1	TRBV14	TRBJ2-2	TGTGCCAGCCAATCGACGGGACAGGGTTTTGGTTTGCCCACCGGGGAGCTGTTTTTT	CASQSTGQGFGLPTGELFF
-	-	TRBV5-5	TRBJ1-5	TGTGCCAGCAGCCTACGAGGTACGAGGCAGCCCCAGCATTTT	CASSLRGTRQPQHF
-	TRBD1	TRBV10-3	TRBJ1-1	TGTGCCATCAGTGAGCCGGGACAGGGGGTTCCTGAAGCTTTCTTT	CAISEPGQGVPEAFF
-	TRBD1	TRBV6-6	TRBJ1-1	TGTGCCAGCAGTACCATAGGGACAGGGGAAACTGAAGCTTTCTTT	CASSTIGTGETEAFF
-	TRBD1	TRBV6-5	TRBJ1-1	TGTGCCAGCAGTACAGGGGAGAGCACTGAAGCTTTCTTT	CASSTGESTEAFF
-	TRBD1	TRBV3-1/TRBV3-2	TRBJ2-5	TGTGCCAGCAGCCCTAACAGGGGATCTCTGGAGACCCAGTACTTC	CASSPNRGSLETQYF
-	TRBD1	TRBV28	TRBJ1-2	TGTGCCAGCACCACAACGAGGACAGGAAACTATGGCTACACCTTC	CASTTTRTGNYGYTF
-	TRBD1	TRBV7-6	TRBJ1-5	TGTGCCAGCAGCCGTTCCCGGGACAGGGAGGAGTGGCAGCCCCAGCATTTT	CASSRSRDREEWQPQHF
once	-	TRBV7-6	TRBJ1-1	TGTGCCAGCCTTTCAGGGGTGGCGAACACTGAAGCTTTCTTT	CASLSGVANTEAFF
-	-	TRBV27	TRBJ2-7	TGTGCCAGCAGTTCAAGGACAGCCTCCTACGAGCAGTACTTC	CASSSRTASYEQYF
once	TRBD2	TRBV7-3	TRBJ2-2	TGTGCCAGCAGCCCTGAGGGGGGACTAGTAACCGGGGAGCTGTTTTTT	CASSPEGGLVTGELFF
-	TRBD1	TRBV19	TRBJ1-2	TGTGCCAGTAGTATCGGGACAGCCCGGGGCTACACCTTC	CASSIGTARGYTF
-	TRBD2	TRBV18	TRBJ2-2	TGTGCCAGCTCACCATCCAGCGGGGGACCGAACACCGGGGAGCTGTTTTTT	CASSPSSGGPNTGELFF
-	TRBD1	TRBV6-2/TRBV6-3	TRBJ1-2	TGTGCCAGCAGTTACAGGGACAGGTATCCCTATGGCTACACCTTC	CASSYRDRYPYGYTF
-	-	TRBV7-3	TRBJ1-5	TGTGCCAGCAGCCTTGGGACTAATCAGCCCCAGCATTTT	CASSLGTNQPQHF
-	TRBD1	TRBV6-6	TRBJ1-3	TGTGCCAGCAGTCTTTCCGGGACAGGAATTGAGGCTGGAAACACCATATATTTT	CASSLSGTGIEAGNTIYF
-	TRBD1	TRBV29-1	TRBJ1-2	TGCAGCGTTCCTCCCACGGACAGGTTGGTTGGAGGCTACACCTTC	CSVPPTDRLVGGYTF
-	TRBD1	TRBV7-2	TRBJ1-2	TGTGCCAGCAGGACGACAGGGGGTCTTGGCTACACCTTC	CASRTTGGLGYTF
-	TRBD2	TRBV5-1	TRBJ2-7	TGCGCCAGCAGCTCTAGCGGGGGGACCTACGAGCAGTACTTC	CASSSSGGTYEQYF
-	-	TRBV30	TRBJ1-4	TGTGCCTGGACCGCAGACTCCAATGAAAAACTGTTTTTT	CAWTADSNEKLFF
-	-	TRBV14	TRBJ1-2	TGTGCCAGCAGCCAAGGAGGGGGATATGGCTACACCTTC	CASSQGGGYGYTF
-	-	TRBV30	TRBJ1-4	TGTGCCTGGATGCAGGGACTAGGTGAAAAACTGTTTTTT	CAWMQGLGEKLFF
-	TRBD1	TRBV7-2	TRBJ2-3	TGTGCCAGCAGCCAGGGGGCGGAGGGTACGCAGTATTTT	CASSQGAEGTQYF
-	-	TRBV27	TRBJ1-3	TGTGCCAGCAGTTTTAGCTCTGGAAACACCATATATTTT	CASSFSSGNTIYF
-	-	TRBV21-1	TRBJ1-4	TGTGCCAGCAGCAGGGACAGGGGTGAAAAACTGTTTTTT	CASSRDRGEKLFF
-	-	TRBV6-4	TRBJ1-1	TGTGCCAGCAGTGAAGGAGACGGGAGCACTGAAGCTTTCTTT	CASSEGDGSTEAFF
-	TRBD1	TRBV19	TRBJ1-2	TGTGCCAGTAGGGACGGACAGGGCGGATATGGCTACACCTTC	CASRDGQGGYGYTF
-	-	TRBV7-2	TRBJ2-3	TGTGCCAGCAGCTCATTCACAGATACGCAGTATTTT	CASSSFTDTQYF
-	TRBD1	TRBV2	TRBJ1-2	TGTGCCAGCAGTGAAACGGGGGGGACAGGGGTCGGCTACACCTTC	CASSETGGTGVGYTF
-	-	TRBV5-1	TRBJ1-3	TGCGCCAGCAGCTTCACCGGGAGTGCGGAGGGAAACACCATATATTTT	CASSFTGSAEGNTIYF